This T cell receptor (beta chain) appears in the sequencing data of a study of shared clonotypes between healthy human individuals. CDR3 length: 13 residues. Germline values: CDR1 SEHNR, CDR2 FQNEAQ (reference sequence). V was pared by 3 bases and J by 3 bases, with 6 bases between. TCRdb's table, derived via immunoSEQ multiplex PCR, lists solely in-frame clones and lacks some. The sample lists about 730,000 clones; around 70% were seen once. This sequence joins TRBV7-9 and TRBJ2-1; D call uncertain. Sequences were obtained from memory CD4+ T cells sorted from blood. The subset was: CD45RA-negative fraction. The receptor was derived from a woman aged 30 to 39 in good health. Written as DNA, the CDR3 is TGTGCCAGCAGCTTGGCCCTCTACAATGAGCAGTTCTTC. This codes for CASSLALYNEQFF.